Listed here are 27 T cell receptor beta chains from one sample, sequenced in a study of OX40 agonist ivuxolimab in advanced cancers. Generated by immunoSEQ multiplex PCR, the TCRdb table keeps only in-frame clones and is missing some. The top ten hold roughly 3% of the sample, which has fewer than 75,000 clones, around 90% seen once. The specimen comprised CD4+ or CD8+ T cells sorted from blood, sampled in a trial of the OX40 agonist ivuxolimab. Source of these receptors: an adult with an advanced solid tumor such as melanoma, head and neck, liver or kidney cancer.

The rearrangement links TRBV4-1 to TRBJ2-5; 8 bases fit TRBD2. The CDR3 extends over 14 amino acids. From germline, CDR1 is MGHRA and CDR2 YSYEKL. V dropped 4 bases and J dropped 5; count of bases not matched to a gene: 6. The CDR3 DNA reads as TGCGCCAGCAGCCGGGACGGGAGGGGGGAGACCCAGTACTTC. Amino acid sequence: CASSRDGRGETQYF.

The rearrangement joins TRBV19 to TRBJ2-1; D not resolved. Germline loops: CDR1 LNHDA, CDR2 SQIVND (reference sequence). CDR3 length: 12 residues. The germline V and J ends were trimmed by 4 bases and 10 bases, with 11 bases remaining between them. CDR3 in DNA: TGTGCCAGTAGTACCTCCGGGCCAGAGCAGTTCTTC. It translates to CASSTSGPEQFF. The full variable domain, in which reference TRBV19 and TRBJ2-1 provide the parts outside the CDR3, is DGGITQSPKYLFRKEGQNVTLSCEQNLNHDAMYWYRQDPGQGLRLIYYSQIVNDFQKGDIAEGYSVSREKKESFPLTVTSAQKNPTAFYLCASSTSGPEQFFGPGTRLTVL.

In its sample, this clone was seen a few times. The V gene is TRBV28, the J gene TRBJ1-1; D not certain. Trimming stripped 6 bases from V and 1 base from J, with 3 bases between. The CDR3 length is 11 residues. CDR1 and CDR2 from the germline V gene are MDHEN and SYDVKM. CDR3 sequence reads: CASRSNTEAFF. In DNA form, the CDR3 reads TGTGCCAGCAGGTCGAACACTGAAGCTTTCTTT.

The chain is built from TRBV10-3 and TRBJ2-2; D could derive from TRBD1 or TRBD2 (5 bases each). The V end was cut by 6 bases, the J end by 6 bases, with 11 bases between. The CDR3 is 13 residues long. Germline V gives CDR1 ENHRY, CDR2 SYGVKD. The CDR3 here is CAISRDGAGELFF. CDR3 DNA sequence: TGTGCCATCAGCCGGGACGGAGCCGGGGAGCTGTTTTTT.

This chain uses TRBV30 with TRBJ1-2; D not resolved. The germline CDR1 and CDR2 sequences are GTSNPN and SVGIG (reference sequence). Trimming removed 0 bases from V and 10 bases from J, with 9 bases in between. CDR3 length: 11 residues. The CDR3 bases are TGTGCCTGGAGTGTTGGAGCCGACTACACCTTC. Residues: CAWSVGADYTF.

The CDR3 loop is CASRHKRDRGKCFYGYTF. The CDR3 DNA reads as TGCGCCAGCAGGCACAAACGGGACAGGGGGAAATGTTTCTATGGCTACACCTTC. The chain combines TRBV10-1 with TRBJ1-2; 11 bases align to TRBD1. Per germline, CDR1 WNHNN and CDR2 SYGVQD (reference sequence). V was clipped by 6 bases and J by 4 bases; unmatched bases: 16. This CDR3 has 18 amino acids.

By frequency in the sample, this clone is medium-sized (0.01 to 0.1%). The chain combines TRBV30 with TRBJ1-4, with 8 bases lining up with TRBD1. CDR1 and CDR2 (germline): GTSNPN, SVGIG (reference sequence). The CDR3 is 13 amino acids. Trimming took 5 bases from V and 7 from J; bases not matched to a gene: 6. In DNA, the CDR3 is TGTGCCTGGGACCAGGGGGCGCGTGAAAAACTGTTTTTT. Translated, it gives CAWDQGAREKLFF.

This clone was observed a handful of times. V and J are TRBV10-3 and TRBJ1-3, with unresolved D. The V and J ends lost 0 bases and 4 bases respectively, with 7 bases between them. The CDR3 is 14 residues long. Per germline, CDR1 ENHRY and CDR2 SYGVKD. The CDR3 spells CAISESREGNTIYF. CDR3 DNA sequence: TGTGCCATCAGTGAGTCCCGGGAGGGAAACACCATATATTTT.

The CDR3 sequence is CASSWDRGLGYTF. In DNA form, the CDR3 reads TGTGCCAGCAGCTGGGACAGGGGGCTTGGCTACACCTTC. V and J are TRBV28 and TRBJ1-2; 12 bases map to TRBD1. V trimming: 6 bases; J trimming: 7 bases; junction bases outside the gene matches: 3. Germline V lookup: CDR1 MDHEN, CDR2 SYDVKM. The CDR3 length is 13 residues.

This clone was counted a single time. This chain joins TRBV9 and TRBJ2-1; D might be TRBD2 (6 bases). The germline CDR1 and CDR2 sequences are SGDLS and YYNGEE. This CDR3 has 16 residues. Trimming pared 3 bases from V and 0 bases from J, leaving 13 bases between. In DNA, the CDR3 is TGTGCCAGCAGCGCGCCTAGCGTTAGCTCCTACAATGAGCAGTTCTTC. Protein: CASSAPSVSSYNEQFF.

The chain combines TRBV6-5 with TRBJ2-5; D may be TRBD1 or TRBD2 (5 bases each). The V end was cut by 8 bases, the J end by 5 bases, with 15 bases between. Germline V gene lookup returns CDR1 MNHEY and CDR2 SVGAGI. The CDR3 sequence is 13 residues long. Here the CDR3 reads CASGWQGRETQYF. The CDR3 nucleotides read TGTGCCAGCGGGTGGCAGGGACGCGAGACCCAGTACTTC.

In regard to this clone: Possible read error: a much larger clone is one base away. Different DNA sequences within this sample yield the same CDR3. The chain combines TRBV6-5 with TRBJ1-1; D remains ambiguous. The V gene's germline CDR1 is MNHEY and CDR2 SVGAGI. Trimming stripped 0 bases from V and 1 base from J, with 3 bases between. This CDR3 has 13 residues. CDR3 amino acids: CASSYSRNTEAFF. CDR3 sequence (DNA): TGTGCCAGCAGTTACTCCAGGAACACTGAAGCTTTCTTT.

The rearrangement links TRBV5-4 to TRBJ1-5; D gene unclear. The CDR3 is made up of 15 amino acids. Looked up from germline, CDR1 is SGHNT and CDR2 is YYREEE (reference sequence). V shed 0 bases and J shed 2 bases, with 9 bases lying between them. CDR3 region: CASSLAEQGNQPQHF. The DNA for the CDR3 is TGTGCCAGCAGCTTGGCTGAGCAAGGCAATCAGCCCCAGCATTTT. Using reference TRBV5-4 and TRBJ1-5 for the parts outside the CDR3, the full variable domain is ETGVTQSPTHLIKTRGQQVTLRCSSQSGHNTVSWYQQALGQGPQFIFQYYREEENGRGNFPPRFSGLQFPNYSSELNVNALELDDSALYLCASSLAEQGNQPQHFGDGTRLSIL.

The chain carries TRBV28 and TRBJ1-5, with D tentatively TRBD1 (5 bases). CDR3 length: 14 amino acids. V was pared by 2 bases and J by 6 bases, with 11 bases between. Germline assignment: CDR1 MDHEN and CDR2 SYDVKM. CDR3 coding DNA: TGTGCCAGCAGTTTACCCGGGGGGGGTCAGCCCCAGCATTTT. This gives the protein CASSLPGGGQPQHF.

This clone was found once. The V and J genes are TRBV29-1 and TRBJ2-7; 10 nucleotides align to TRBD1. From germline, CDR1 is SQVTM and CDR2 ANQGSEA. The CDR3 loop spans 13 amino acids. Trimming removed 3 bases from V and 6 bases from J; junction bases left unmatched: 5. CDR3 loop: CSVEGTGVSEQYF. DNA of the CDR3: TGCAGCGTTGAGGGGACAGGGGTCTCCGAGCAGTACTTC.

This clone came up once. The chain is built from TRBV6-5 and TRBJ2-3, with 8 bases that match TRBD2. This CDR3 contains 15 residues. The trim removed 2 bases at V and 2 bases at J, leaving 3 bases unmatched. Germline CDR1 and CDR2: MNHEY and SVGAGI. The CDR3 loop reads CASSYVSGTTDTQYF. Here the CDR3 DNA reads TGTGCCAGCAGTTACGTTAGCGGGACCACAGATACGCAGTATTTT.

The table lists this clone with a count of one. The chain has TRBV4-3 and TRBJ2-7; perhaps TRBD1 as D (5 bases). The V end lost 4 bases, the J end lost 2 bases, and 15 bases lay between the germline ends. CDR1 and CDR2 from the germline V gene are LGHNA and YSLEER. The CDR3 extends over 15 amino acids. The CDR3 is CASSRDSYTTYEQYF. In DNA, the CDR3 is TGCGCCAGCAGCCGAGACAGCTATACCACCTACGAGCAGTACTTC.

The V and J genes are TRBV18 and TRBJ1-5; D possibly corresponds to TRBD1 (5 bases). V lost 6 bases and J lost 6, with 12 bases in between. Germline CDR1 reads KGHSH; CDR2 reads LQKENI. The CDR3 is made up of 13 amino acids. CDR3 nucleotides: TGTGCCAGCTCCCAGGGTCAGGGTCAGCCCCAGCATTTT. Its protein product is CASSQGQGQPQHF.

The chain employs TRBV2 and TRBJ2-7; TRBD1 might be the D (6 bases). Trimming stripped 7 bases from V and 2 bases from J, with 15 bases between. CDR3 length: 14 residues. Germline CDR1 and CDR2: SNHLY and FYNNEI. This CDR3 is CASINRGNTYEQYF. The CDR3 region has the DNA TGTGCCAGCATCAATAGGGGGAACACCTACGAGCAGTACTTC. Filled out from reference TRBV2 and TRBJ2-7, the complete variable domain reads EPEVTQTPSHQVTQMGQEVILRCVPISNHLYFYWYRQILGQKVEFLVSFYNNEISEKSEIFDDQFSVERPDGSNFTLKIRSTKLEDSAMYFCASINRGNTYEQYFGPGTRLTVT.

The J gene is TRBJ2-3, the V gene TRBV28; D tentatively fits TRBD1 or TRBD2 (5 bases each). Germline assignment: CDR1 MDHEN and CDR2 SYDVKM. CDR3 length equals 14 residues. The V and J ends lost 7 bases and 5 bases respectively, with 16 bases between them. CDR3 loop: CASTSGLGLDTQYF. The CDR3 bases are TGTGCCAGCACCTCGGGGCTAGGATTAGATACGCAGTATTTT. The full variable domain, with the rest looked up from reference TRBV28 and TRBJ2-3, is DVKVTQSSRYLVKRTGEKVFLECVQDMDHENMFWYRQDPGLGLRLIYFSYDVKMKEKGDIPEGYSVSREKKERFSLILESASTNQTSMYLCASTSGLGLDTQYFGPGTRLTVL.

The J gene is TRBJ2-3, the V gene TRBV6-5, with D tentatively TRBD1 or TRBD2 (5 bases each). The CDR3 consists of 12 residues. Trimming took off 10 bases at V and 0 bases at J, with 8 bases between the two ends. Germline CDR1 MNHEY, CDR2 SVGAGI. CDR3 loop: CATRGSTDTQYF. CDR3 coding DNA: TGTGCCACCCGGGGCAGCACAGATACGCAGTATTTT.

This clone was seen a handful of times. V gene TRBV4-2 combines with J gene TRBJ1-2; D ambiguous. Trimming pared 4 bases from V and 8 bases from J, leaving 17 bases between. Per germline, CDR1 LGHNA and CDR2 YNFKEQ. This CDR3 has 14 residues. CDR3 residues: CASSPMETWRGYTF. In nucleotides, the CDR3 is TGTGCCAGCAGCCCAATGGAGACCTGGCGGGGCTACACCTTC.

The rearrangement joins TRBV28 to TRBJ1-1; unclear D gene. This CDR3 has 15 amino acids. CDR1 and CDR2 from the germline V gene are MDHEN and SYDVKM. Between the trimmed V and J ends, which lost 7 bases and 2 bases, there was a span of 17 bases. In nucleotides, the CDR3 is TGTGCCAGCATCCGGGGTGGCAGATTAAACACTGAAGCTTTCTTT. It codes for CASIRGGRLNTEAFF.

This clone was detected only a few times. The rearrangement joins TRBV4-3 to TRBJ1-1; a possible D gene is TRBD1 (6 bases). V was cut by 3 bases and J by 1 base, with 9 bases left in between. Germline loops: CDR1 LGHNA, CDR2 YSLEER. The CDR3 is made up of 14 amino acids. The CDR3 coding sequence is TGCGCCAGCAGCCAGTTGGGACAGAACACTGAAGCTTTCTTT. Translated: CASSQLGQNTEAFF.

The V call is TRBV18, the J call TRBJ1-1; 8 bases agree with TRBD1. The CDR3 contains 15 residues. Trimming at V came to 3 bases and at J to 3 bases, leaving 6 bases not matched to a gene. Germline assignment: CDR1 KGHSH and CDR2 LQKENI. In DNA form, the CDR3 reads TGTGCCAGCTCACCTGGACAGGGTCGCGACACTGAAGCTTTCTTT. Translation: CASSPGQGRDTEAFF. Drawing the rest from reference TRBV18 and TRBJ1-1, the complete variable domain is NAGVMQNPRHLVRRRGQEARLRCSPMKGHSHVYWYRQLPEEGLKFMVYLQKENIIDESGMPKERFSAEFPKEGPSILRIQQVVRGDSAAYFCASSPGQGRDTEAFFGQGTRLTVV.

The chain joins TRBV30 to TRBJ1-2; the D gene is possibly TRBD1 (5 bases). V lost 8 bases to trimming and J lost 2 bases, with 18 bases between them. CDR1 GTSNPN and CDR2 SVGIG come from the germline V gene (reference sequence). CDR3 length: 14 residues. The CDR3 here is CATNRQPQNYGYTF. CDR3 nucleotides: TGTGCCACTAATCGACAGCCCCAAAACTATGGCTACACCTTC.

J is TRBJ2-1 and V is TRBV7-9, with TRBD2 identical over 13 bases. Germline CDR1 reads SEHNR; CDR2 reads FQNEAQ (reference sequence). V was clipped by 0 bases and J by 8 bases; unmatched bases: 10. The CDR3 is 18 amino acids. The CDR3 sequence is CASSLARGLAGRPDEQFF. The CDR3 nucleotides are TGTGCCAGCAGCTTAGCCCGGGGACTAGCGGGAAGACCCGATGAGCAGTTCTTC.